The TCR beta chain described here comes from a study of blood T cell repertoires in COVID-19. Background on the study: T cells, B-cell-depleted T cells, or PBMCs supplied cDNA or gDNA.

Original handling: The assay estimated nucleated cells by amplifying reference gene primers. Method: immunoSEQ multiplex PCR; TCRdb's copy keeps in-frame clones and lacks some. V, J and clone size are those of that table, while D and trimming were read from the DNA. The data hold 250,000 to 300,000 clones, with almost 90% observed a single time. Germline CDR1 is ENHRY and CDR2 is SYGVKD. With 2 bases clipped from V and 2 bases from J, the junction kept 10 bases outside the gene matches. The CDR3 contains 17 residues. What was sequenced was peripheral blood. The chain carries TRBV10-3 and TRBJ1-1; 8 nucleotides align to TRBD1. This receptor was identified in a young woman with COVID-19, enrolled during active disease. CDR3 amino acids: CAISEMQGQGANTEAFF. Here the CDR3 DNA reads TGTGCCATCAGTGAGATGCAGGGGCAGGGGGCCAACACTGAAGCTTTCTTT.